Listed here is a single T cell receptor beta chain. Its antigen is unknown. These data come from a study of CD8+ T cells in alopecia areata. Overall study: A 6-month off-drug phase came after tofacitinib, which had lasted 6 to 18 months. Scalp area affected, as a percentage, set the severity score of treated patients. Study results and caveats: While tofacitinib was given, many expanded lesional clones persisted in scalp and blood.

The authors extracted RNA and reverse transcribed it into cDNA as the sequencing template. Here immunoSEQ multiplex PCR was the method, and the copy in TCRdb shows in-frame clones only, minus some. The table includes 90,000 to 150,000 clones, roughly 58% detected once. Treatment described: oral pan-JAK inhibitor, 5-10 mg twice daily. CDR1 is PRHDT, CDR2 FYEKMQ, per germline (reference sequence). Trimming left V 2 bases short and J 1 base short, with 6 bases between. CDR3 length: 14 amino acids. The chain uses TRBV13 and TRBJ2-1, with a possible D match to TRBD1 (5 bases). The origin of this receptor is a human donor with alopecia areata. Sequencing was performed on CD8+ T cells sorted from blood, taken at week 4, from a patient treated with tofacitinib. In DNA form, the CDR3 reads TGTGCCAGCAGCTTATCAGGGTCCTACAATGAGCAGTTCTTC. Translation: CASSLSGSYNEQFF.